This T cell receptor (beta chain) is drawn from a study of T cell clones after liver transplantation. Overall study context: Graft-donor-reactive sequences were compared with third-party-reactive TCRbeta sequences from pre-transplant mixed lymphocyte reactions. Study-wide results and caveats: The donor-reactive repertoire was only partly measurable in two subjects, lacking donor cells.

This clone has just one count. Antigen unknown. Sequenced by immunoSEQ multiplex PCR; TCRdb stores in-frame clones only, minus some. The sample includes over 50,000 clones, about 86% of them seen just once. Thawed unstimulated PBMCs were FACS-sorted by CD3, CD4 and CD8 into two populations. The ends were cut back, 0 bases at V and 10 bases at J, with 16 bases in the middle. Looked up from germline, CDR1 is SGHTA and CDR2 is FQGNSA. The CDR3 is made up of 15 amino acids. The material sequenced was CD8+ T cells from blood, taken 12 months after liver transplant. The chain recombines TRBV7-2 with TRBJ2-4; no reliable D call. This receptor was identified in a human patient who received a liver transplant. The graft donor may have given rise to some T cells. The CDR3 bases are TGTGCCAGCAGCTTAGCGGTCTTAGGCCTTAGTATTCAGTACTTC. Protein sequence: CASSLAVLGLSIQYF.